Listed below are T cell receptor beta chains from one sample, sequenced in a study of blood T cells in healthy people across ages. TCRdb redid the calling of the 5' RACE reads with MiXCR, one entry per CDR3 protein. Of roughly 1,500,000 distinct CDR3 sequences in the sample, approximately 32% were seen once. Sequenced material: blood. Receptor source: a woman aged 25 to 39 in good health. CDR3s include the opening cysteine and the closing phenylalanine or tryptophan. D genes are given only for firm matches. Part of the rows lack a size; the others show once, few, many or a class for expanded clones.

CDR3nt	CDR3aa	abundance	v_gene	j_gene	d_gene
TGTGCCAGCAGCTTGGGCTGGAGGAATGAAAAACTGTTTTTT	CASSLGWRNEKLFF	many	TRBV5-6	TRBJ1-4	.
TGTGCCACCACTAGCGGGAGTTACAATGAGCAGTTCTTC	CATTSGSYNEQFF	.	TRBV24-1	TRBJ2-1	TRBD2
TGTGCCATCAGTGAGGGGCAGGACTATGGCTACACCTTC	CAISEGQDYGYTF	few	TRBV10-3	TRBJ1-2	.
TGTGCCAGCAGCCAAACAGGGATCGGTAACAATGAGCAGTTCTTC	CASSQTGIGNNEQFF	.	TRBV11-2	TRBJ2-1	.
TGTGCCAGCAGCTTAACCGAGTTCGGAACAGATACGCAGTATTTT	CASSLTEFGTDTQYF	.	TRBV7-6	TRBJ2-3	.
TGTGCCAGTTGTTTGTCTGGGAGCCCCAATGAGCAGTTCTTC	CASCLSGSPNEQFF	.	TRBV2	TRBJ2-1	.
TGCAGTGCTACCCCTCGACAGGGACTTAGCACAGATACGCAGTATTTT	CSATPRQGLSTDTQYF	.	TRBV20-1	TRBJ2-3	.
TGTGCCAGCAGCGACGGTCCCGGGACAGGGACCACTGAGCAGTTCTTC	CASSDGPGTGTTEQFF	few	TRBV9	TRBJ2-1	TRBD1
TGTGCCTGGAGTCAGGGACACACCTACGAGCAGTACTTC	CAWSQGHTYEQYF	many	TRBV30	TRBJ2-7	.
TGTGCCAGCAGTGCCCTGGGGGGGCCAGAGGATACGCAGTATTTT	CASSALGGPEDTQYF	few	TRBV25-1	TRBJ2-3	.
TGCAGTGCTACGACTAGCGGGGAATACAATGAGCAGTTCTTC	CSATTSGEYNEQFF	many	TRBV20-1	TRBJ2-1	TRBD2
TGCGCCAGCAGCTTGGAGCCAGGATCTCCTTATGGCTACACCTTC	CASSLEPGSPYGYTF	many	TRBV5-1	TRBJ1-2	.
TGTGCCAGCAGCCCCCAGGGACAATCTTACGAGCAGTACTTC	CASSPQGQSYEQYF	many	TRBV7-3	TRBJ2-7	.
TGTGCCAGCAGCTTACAGGGGGCTATCGAGACCCAGTACTTC	CASSLQGAIETQYF	many	TRBV7-2	TRBJ2-5	TRBD1
TGCAGTGGTAGGGAGCGGGGGAACGGGGAGCAGTACTTC	CSGRERGNGEQYF	.	TRBV20-1	TRBJ2-5	TRBD2
TGCGCCAGCAGCTTGGTGTCAGATCCCTACGAGCAGTACTTC	CASSLVSDPYEQYF	.	TRBV5-1	TRBJ2-7	.
TGTGCCAGCAGTTTTGCAAACAGGGTGGATGGCTACACCTTC	CASSFANRVDGYTF	.	TRBV27	TRBJ1-2	.
TGTGCCAGCAGTTTCAGCGGGAGGTCCTCCTACGAGCAGTACTTC	CASSFSGRSSYEQYF	few	TRBV28	TRBJ2-7	TRBD2
TGTGCCAGCAGCAGACGGATTATAGAGAGTCGAGCTTTCTTT	CASSRRIIESRAFF	.	TRBV5-6	TRBJ1-1	.
TGCAGTACTAGAGATCACAGGGGAAACACTGAAGCTTTCTTT	CSTRDHRGNTEAFF	.	TRBV20-1	TRBJ1-1	TRBD1
TGTGCCAGCAGTTACCGACTTTCCCAGGGGTATAATGGCTACACCTTC	CASSYRLSQGYNGYTF	few	TRBV6-6	TRBJ1-2	.
TGTGCCAGCAATACCGGGACAGCATACAATGAGCAGTTCTTC	CASNTGTAYNEQFF	few	TRBV28	TRBJ2-1	TRBD1
TGTGCCAGCAGCCCACCAAACAGTTTCACAGATACGCAGTATTTT	CASSPPNSFTDTQYF	.	TRBV13	TRBJ2-3	.
TGTGCCACTATGGCGGGAGGAGTTAAAAACATTCAGTACTTC	CATMAGGVKNIQYF	.	TRBV15	TRBJ2-4	TRBD2
TGCAGTGCTAGAGATGACCCTAGCGGGAGGGCTCTTAGCGAGACCCAGTACTTC	CSARDDPSGRALSETQYF	.	TRBV20-1	TRBJ2-5	TRBD2
TGTGCCAGCAGCTCACTTCAGGGGACTGAAGCTTTCTTT	CASSSLQGTEAFF	.	TRBV9	TRBJ1-1	.
TGTGCCAGCACCAGGGACAGCTGGGCCGGGGAGCTGTTTTTT	CASTRDSWAGELFF	.	TRBV2	TRBJ2-2	TRBD1
TGTGCCAGCAGTCCGGAGGACAGGGTCCACGGGATTCAGTACTTC	CASSPEDRVHGIQYF	.	TRBV2	TRBJ2-4	TRBD1
TGTGCCAGCAGCCCTCACCCTCAGGGAGGCGACGAGCAGTACTTC	CASSPHPQGGDEQYF	few	TRBV27	TRBJ2-7	.
TGCGCCAGCAGCCAAGATTTTCGTCCTACCATCTATGGCTACACCTTC	CASSQDFRPTIYGYTF	few	TRBV4-1	TRBJ1-2	.
TGTGCCAGCAGTTTGAGGGGTTTGTGGTACATTCAGTACTTC	CASSLRGLWYIQYF	.	TRBV10-3	TRBJ2-4	.
TGTGCCACCAGCAGAGGGGAGGACAGGGACGCCTACAATGAGCAGTTCTTC	CATSRGEDRDAYNEQFF	.	TRBV15	TRBJ2-1	TRBD1
TGTGCCAGTAGCGGGGGGGGGATCGATGAGCAGTTCTTC	CASSGGGIDEQFF	.	TRBV11-3	TRBJ2-1	TRBD2
TGTGCCAGCAGTACCGGTGCCTACAATGAGCAGTACTTC	CASSTGAYNEQYF	.	TRBV6-5	TRBJ2-7	.
TGTGCCAGCAGTTTTCTTGGGACAGTCTATGGCTACACCTTC	CASSFLGTVYGYTF	.	TRBV12-3/TRBV12-4	TRBJ1-2	TRBD1
TGTGCCAGCGGGGTGGAGGGACAGGGGAACGAGCAGTACTTC	CASGVEGQGNEQYF	.	TRBV2	TRBJ2-7	TRBD1
TGTGCCAGCAGTCACTACGGGACAGGTAACAATCAGCCCCAGCATTTT	CASSHYGTGNNQPQHF	.	TRBV6-6	TRBJ1-5	TRBD1
TGTGCCAGCAGCGCATCGACCCAGAGCATAGAGACCCAGTACTTC	CASSASTQSIETQYF	few	TRBV9	TRBJ2-5	.
TGCGCCAGCAGCTCCCGGGACGGTACCTACGAGCAGTACTTC	CASSSRDGTYEQYF	many	TRBV4-1	TRBJ2-7	.
TGTGCCAGAAGGACAGGGTTACGCAATCAGCCCCAGCATTTT	CARRTGLRNQPQHF	.	TRBV9	TRBJ1-5	TRBD1
TGCGCCAGCCGGACAGATAACTATGGCTACACCTTC	CASRTDNYGYTF	few	TRBV5-1	TRBJ1-2	.
TGTGCCAGCACGGTTCGGACGGGAGGGTTCGACGAGCAGTACTTC	CASTVRTGGFDEQYF	.	TRBV28	TRBJ2-7	TRBD2
TGCGCCAGCGGGACAGGTTCTCTCTACGAGCAGTACTTC	CASGTGSLYEQYF	many	TRBV5-1	TRBJ2-7	TRBD1
TGTGCCAGCAGTGAGATCCCCCAAAGCCGGGATACGCAGTATTTT	CASSEIPQSRDTQYF	few	TRBV6-4	TRBJ2-3	.
TGTGCCAGCAGTGCTTCTCGGCTAGCGGAAAATGAGCAGTTCTTC	CASSASRLAENEQFF	.	TRBV2	TRBJ2-1	TRBD2
TGTGCCAGCGCCGACGGGAGTGCCTACAATGAGCAGTTCTTC	CASADGSAYNEQFF	.	TRBV7-3	TRBJ2-1	.
TGTGCCAGCAGTAACGAGGGGACTAGCGGTGGGGAGCAGTACTTC	CASSNEGTSGGEQYF	.	TRBV2	TRBJ2-7	TRBD2
TGTGCCAGCAGCTTAGTACGGGCAAAGGAGGAAAAACTGTTTTTT	CASSLVRAKEEKLFF	few	TRBV7-8	TRBJ1-4	.
TGTGCCAGCAGGAGAACGGGACACGGCCGCATCATATTGTCCTACGAGCAGTACTTC	CASRRTGHGRIILSYEQYF	.	TRBV6-2/TRBV6-3	TRBJ2-7	.
TGTGCCAGCAGCTTAGAGCGGATGCAGGGAGAGACCCAGTACTTC	CASSLERMQGETQYF	few	TRBV7-7	TRBJ2-5	.
TGTGCCAGCAGCCAGGGGGGGACCGTCTACGCGCAGTACTTC	CASSQGGTVYAQYF	once	TRBV7-2	TRBJ2-5	.
TGTGCCACCAGTGACGCGTACCAAGAGACCCAGTACTTC	CATSDAYQETQYF	.	TRBV24-1	TRBJ2-5	.
TGTGCCAGCAGCCCAACGCACAAAGGGGGCTCCTACGAGCAGTACTTC	CASSPTHKGGSYEQYF	.	TRBV3-1	TRBJ2-7	.
TGTGCCAGCAGCCTTGGAGGGGGGTTTGCTCAGCCCCAGCATTTT	CASSLGGGFAQPQHF	few	TRBV6-6	TRBJ1-5	.
TGTGCCAGCAGTTATCGGACAGGGAATAGTTCCGAGCAGTACTTC	CASSYRTGNSSEQYF	few	TRBV6-5	TRBJ2-7	TRBD1
TGTGCCACCAGTGACGAGCAGTACTTC	CATSDEQYF	.	TRBV24-1	TRBJ2-7	.
TGCAGTGCTAGTATACGCAGCGCTGAAGCTTTCTTT	CSASIRSAEAFF	many	TRBV20-1	TRBJ1-1	.
TGTGCCAGCAGCAGAGCGGGCCGGAGCTCCTACAATGAGCAGTTCTTC	CASSRAGRSSYNEQFF	few	TRBV11-1	TRBJ2-1	.